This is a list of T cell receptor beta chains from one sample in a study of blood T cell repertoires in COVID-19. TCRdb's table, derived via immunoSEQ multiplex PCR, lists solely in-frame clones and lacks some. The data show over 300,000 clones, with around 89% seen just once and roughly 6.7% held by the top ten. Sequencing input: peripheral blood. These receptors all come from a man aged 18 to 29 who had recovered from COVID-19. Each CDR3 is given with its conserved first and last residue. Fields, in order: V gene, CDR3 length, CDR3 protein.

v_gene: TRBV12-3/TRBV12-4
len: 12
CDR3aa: CASSSRPGELFF

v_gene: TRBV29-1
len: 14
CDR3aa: CSANRAGANEKLFF

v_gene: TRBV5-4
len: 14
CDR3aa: CASSLGQASTEAFF

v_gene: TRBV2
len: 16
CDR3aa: CASSDHRLGSNQPQHF

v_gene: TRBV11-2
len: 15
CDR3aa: CASSLTAGDTDTQYF

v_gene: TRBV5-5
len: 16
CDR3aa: CASSRDRGRMNTEAFF

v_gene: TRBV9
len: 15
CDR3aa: CASSAGTASYNEQFF

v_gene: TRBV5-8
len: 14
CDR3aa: CASSPGQGYEKLFF

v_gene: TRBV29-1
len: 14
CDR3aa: CSVDLPGGWHEQYF

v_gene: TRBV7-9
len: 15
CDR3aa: CASIQSQQRTDTQYF

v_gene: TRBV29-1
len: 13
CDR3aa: CSGTRGMNTEAFF

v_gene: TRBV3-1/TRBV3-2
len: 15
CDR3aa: CASSRAGARGNTIYF

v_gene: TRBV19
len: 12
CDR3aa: CASSMSNSPLHF

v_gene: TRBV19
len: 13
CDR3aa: CASSSSYNSPLHF

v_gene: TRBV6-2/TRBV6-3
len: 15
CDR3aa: CASSLYGQGAIEQYF

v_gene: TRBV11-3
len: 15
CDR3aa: CASSWRGSVFAEQFF

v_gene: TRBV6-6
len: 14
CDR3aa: CASSYSRLSYEQYF

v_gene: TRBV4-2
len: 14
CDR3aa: CASSQGLHTGELFF

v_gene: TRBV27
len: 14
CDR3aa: CASSEDREYNEQFF

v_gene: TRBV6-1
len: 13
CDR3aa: CASSEGSNSPLHF

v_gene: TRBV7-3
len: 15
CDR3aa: CASSPGASGRGEQFF

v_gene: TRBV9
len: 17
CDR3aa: CASSATLAGGNQETQYF

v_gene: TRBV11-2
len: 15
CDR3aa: CASSTRDREVDGYTF

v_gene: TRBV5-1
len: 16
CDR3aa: CASSPGIAEFTDTQYF

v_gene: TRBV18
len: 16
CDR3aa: CASSFTGGPNVDTQYF

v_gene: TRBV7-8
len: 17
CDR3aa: CASSSSYGQGKNYGYTF